The 22 T cell receptor beta chains listed next were all sequenced from one sample in a study of blood T cell repertoires in COVID-19. Clones were sequenced by immunoSEQ multiplex PCR, and TCRdb holds only the in-frame ones, with some missing. The table has under 200,000 clones, approximately 80% seen once. Specimen: peripheral blood. These TCRs come from a man aged 60 to 75 with COVID-19, enrolled during active disease.

This rearrangement joins TRBV14 to TRBJ1-1; D is undetermined. The CDR3 is made up of 15 amino acids. Germline lookup yields CDR1 SGHDN and CDR2 FVKESK. The ends were cut back, 4 bases at V and 2 bases at J, with 14 bases in the middle. CDR3 loop: CASSLRRLKNTEAFF. DNA of the CDR3: TGTGCCAGCAGCCTACGCAGGCTGAAAAACACTGAAGCTTTCTTT.

The V gene is TRBV30, the J gene TRBJ1-6; D possibly corresponds to TRBD1 (5 bases). The V end lost 4 bases, the J end lost 6 bases, and 13 bases lay between the germline ends. CDR1 is GTSNPN and CDR2 is SVGIG in the germline V gene (reference sequence). The CDR3 is 14 amino acids. The CDR3 sequence is CAWTPGLLNSPLHF. Here the CDR3 DNA reads TGTGCCTGGACCCCGGGACTCCTTAATTCACCCCTCCACTTT.

This chain links TRBV6-5 with TRBJ2-7; 11 bases are shared with TRBD2. Germline V lookup: CDR1 MNHEY, CDR2 SVGAGI. The CDR3 sequence is 14 residues long. Losses at the gene ends were 6 bases for V and 3 bases for J; bases not matched to a gene: 4. The CDR3 nucleotides read TGTGCCAGCAGCCGACTAGCGGGACACTACGAGCAGTACTTC. It translates to CASSRLAGHYEQYF.

The chain couples TRBV4-3 to TRBJ2-5; 8 bases align to TRBD1. CDR1 is LGHNA and CDR2 is YSLEER in the germline V gene. The CDR3 runs 15 residues. V trimming: 1 base; J trimming: 4 bases; junction bases outside the gene matches: 5. CDR3 in DNA: TGCGCCAGCAGCCAAGGGACAGGGACGGGAGAGACCCAGTACTTC. Translated: CASSQGTGTGETQYF.

The rearrangement uses TRBV10-2 and TRBJ2-1; tentatively, D is TRBD2 (5 bases). Looked up from germline, CDR1 is WSHSY and CDR2 is SAAADI. This CDR3 is built from 14 residues. The germline V and J ends were trimmed by 6 bases and 6 bases, with 15 bases remaining between them. The CDR3 spells CASRVGRNPNEQFF. CDR3 nucleotide sequence: TGCGCCAGCAGAGTTGGGAGAAATCCCAATGAGCAGTTCTTC.

The CDR3 DNA sequence: TGTGCCAGCAGTTTATGGGACTCCAGAAATGGCTACACCTTC. Its protein is CASSLWDSRNGYTF. The chain is built from TRBV28 and TRBJ1-2; unclear D gene. The germline V gene encodes CDR1 MDHEN and CDR2 SYDVKM. V was shortened by 0 bases and J by 6 bases, with 11 bases between the two germline ends. This CDR3 contains 14 residues.

This chain connects TRBV5-8 to TRBJ2-3; D possibly corresponds to TRBD2 (6 bases). The CDR3 loop spans 13 amino acids. From germline, CDR1 is SGHTS and CDR2 YDEGEE. With 4 bases removed from V and 5 bases from J, the gap between germline ends came to 11 bases. Written as DNA, the CDR3 is TGTGCCAGCAGCCGGAGGAGGGGAGATACGCAGTATTTT. Translating gives CASSRRRGDTQYF.

The J gene is TRBJ1-4, the V gene TRBV9, with D possibly matching TRBD1 (6 bases). Germline CDR1 SGDLS, CDR2 YYNGEE. CDR3 length: 17 residues. V was clipped by 2 bases and J by 4 bases, with 18 bases between them. The chain's CDR3 is CASSVAAHQGLNEKLFF. DNA for the CDR3: TGTGCCAGCAGCGTGGCGGCACACCAGGGGCTTAATGAAAAACTGTTTTTT. Looking up the rest from reference TRBV9 and TRBJ1-4 gives the full variable domain: DSGVTQTPKHLITATGQRVTLRCSPRSGDLSVYWYQQSLDQGLQFLIQYYNGEERAKGNILERFSAQQFPDLHSELNLSSLELGDSALYFCASSVAAHQGLNEKLFFGSGTQLSVL.

The V gene is TRBV5-1, the J gene TRBJ1-5; D possibly corresponds to TRBD1 (6 bases). The CDR3 runs 19 residues. Germline lookup yields CDR1 SGHRS and CDR2 YFSETQ. V was cut by 10 bases and J by 0 bases, with 29 bases left in between. The CDR3 loop reads CAARALGQSTPNSNQPQHF. The CDR3 bases are TGCGCCGCCAGAGCTCTAGGACAGTCCACCCCCAATAGCAATCAGCCCCAGCATTTT.

This chain joins TRBV6-5 and TRBJ1-1; TRBD1 agrees at 9 bases. The CDR3 is made up of 16 amino acids. The trim removed 2 bases at V and 5 bases at J, leaving 9 bases unmatched. Germline loops: CDR1 MNHEY, CDR2 SVGAGI. The CDR3 loop is CASSYQGGQGITEAFF. The CDR3 DNA is TGTGCCAGCAGTTACCAAGGCGGACAGGGGATAACTGAAGCTTTCTTT.

A single count supports this clone. The chain employs TRBV6-5 and TRBJ2-3; TRBD1 matches 8 bases. Germline lookup yields CDR1 MNHEY and CDR2 SVGAGI. Trimming took 6 bases from V and 6 from J; bases not matched to a gene: 11. The CDR3 totals 15 residues. The chain's CDR3 is CASRGQEVKGDTQYF. The CDR3 DNA is TGTGCCAGCAGGGGACAGGAGGTTAAGGGGGATACGCAGTATTTT.

Worth noting for this clone: In the same sample, other DNA sequences code for this CDR3. The genes are TRBV5-1 and TRBJ1-1; tentatively, D is TRBD1 (6 bases). The germline V and J ends were trimmed by 2 bases and 2 bases, with 10 bases remaining between them. Germline V gene sequence: CDR1 SGHRS, CDR2 YFSETQ. The CDR3 covers 14 residues. CDR3 nucleotides: TGCGCCAGCAGCTTACAGGGACCTAACACTGAAGCTTTCTTT. Translating gives CASSLQGPNTEAFF.

The V call is TRBV27, the J call TRBJ1-1; 7 nucleotides align to TRBD1. The trim removed 1 base at V and 1 base at J, leaving 3 bases unmatched. The CDR3 spans 15 residues. CDR1 is MNHEY and CDR2 is SMNVEV in the germline V gene (reference sequence). The CDR3 bases are TGTGCCAGCAGTTTATTAGGGGGCAAGAACACTGAAGCTTTCTTT. It encodes CASSLLGGKNTEAFF.

This clone was counted a single time. This chain links TRBV9 with TRBJ1-3; D is perhaps TRBD1 (5 bases). CDR1 is SGDLS and CDR2 is YYNGEE in the germline V gene. CDR3 length: 15 amino acids. Trimming pared 4 bases from V and 0 bases from J, leaving 11 bases between. This CDR3 reads CASSPRQSSGNTIYF. In nucleotides, the CDR3 is TGTGCCAGCAGCCCCCGACAGAGCTCTGGAAACACCATATATTTT.

This clone was picked up one time. The V and J genes are TRBV7-9 and TRBJ1-1; unclear D gene. The V gene lost 1 base and the J gene lost 6 bases, with 9 bases spanning the gap. Germline assignment: CDR1 SEHNR and CDR2 FQNEAQ (reference sequence). The CDR3 runs to 13 residues. CDR3 nucleotide sequence: TGTGCCAGCAGCTTAGAAGCCCTCTCTGAAGCTTTCTTT. It translates to CASSLEALSEAFF.

The chain recombines TRBV29-1 with TRBJ1-4; 8 positions agree with TRBD1. CDR1 and CDR2 from the germline V gene are SQVTM and ANQGSEA. V dropped 6 bases and J dropped 14; count of bases not matched to a gene: 8. There are 11 residues in the CDR3. CDR3 DNA sequence: TGCAGCGTCGGACAGGGCGGTCGGCTGTTTTTT. This encodes CSVGQGGRLFF.

This sequence joins TRBV28 and TRBJ1-2; D may be TRBD1 (6 bases). V was clipped by 2 bases and J by 7 bases, with 23 bases between them. The CDR3 is made up of 17 amino acids. Germline-derived CDR1 and CDR2 are MDHEN and SYDVKM. DNA for the CDR3: TGTGCCAGCAGTTTAATAACTCTGGGGCAGGGGCCCTCTGGCTACACCTTC. It encodes CASSLITLGQGPSGYTF.

The chain uses TRBV10-3 and TRBJ1-1; D call uncertain. The CDR3 consists of 13 residues. The germline V gene has CDR1 ENHRY and CDR2 SYGVKD. V was cut by 9 bases and J by 2 bases, with 13 bases left in between. The CDR3 protein is CAMVTDSNTEAFF. CDR3 coding DNA: TGTGCCATGGTTACAGATAGTAACACTGAAGCTTTCTTT.

This clone has only one observation. CDR3 bases: TGCGCCAGCAGTCAATCGGGAGGTATGAACACTGAAGCTTTCTTT. Its translation: CASSQSGGMNTEAFF. The chain uses TRBV23-1 and TRBJ1-1; D is ambiguous. TRBV23-1 carries the ORF label, with uncertain function. This CDR3 region has 15 residues. Trimming took off 0 bases at V and 0 bases at J, with 8 bases between the two ends.

This clone was counted a single time. This chain links TRBV6-6 with TRBJ1-1; TRBD1 matches 7 bases. Germline CDR1 is MNHNY and CDR2 is SVGAGI (reference sequence). The CDR3 spans 14 residues. Trimming cost V 2 bases and J 7 bases; bases outside gene matches: 7. CDR3 residues: CASSYQTSGGEAFF. Here the CDR3 DNA reads TGTGCCAGCAGTTACCAGACTTCAGGGGGTGAAGCTTTCTTT.

This clone was recorded once. J is TRBJ1-1 and V is TRBV9, with D hard to call. Germline V gene sequence: CDR1 SGDLS, CDR2 YYNGEE. The length of the CDR3 is 16 residues. Trimming cost V 0 bases and J 3 bases, with 15 bases left between them. The CDR3 loop is CASSVGSRRADTEAFF. Written as DNA, the CDR3 is TGTGCCAGCAGCGTAGGATCACGGAGGGCGGACACTGAAGCTTTCTTT. Together with reference TRBV9 and TRBJ1-1, the CDR3 gives the full variable domain: DSGVTQTPKHLITATGQRVTLRCSPRSGDLSVYWYQQSLDQGLQFLIQYYNGEERAKGNILERFSAQQFPDLHSELNLSSLELGDSALYFCASSVGSRRADTEAFFGQGTRLTVV.

This chain joins TRBV24-1 and TRBJ1-2, with D possibly matching TRBD1 (6 bases). Germline V gives CDR1 KGHDR, CDR2 SFDVKD. CDR3 length: 13 residues. V was clipped by 6 bases and J by 5 bases, with 12 bases between them. CDR3 region: CATSSWTEYGYTF. In nucleotides, the CDR3 is TGTGCCACCAGTTCTTGGACAGAATATGGCTACACCTTC.